The 5 T cell receptor beta chains below all came from one sample that was sequenced in a study of shared clonotypes between healthy human individuals (dated by TCRdb to 2018 to 2021). Receptor libraries were prepared by the immunoSEQ multiplex PCR assay. TCRdb took over this immuneACCESS table, retaining in-frame rearrangements with V and J assigned. Such tables are incomplete; in checked studies, under half of the missing clones stem from an unresolved V gene, and the remainder is unexplained. This sample holds approximately 2,000,000 clones; approximately 92% were observed only once. The ten largest clones take up around 1.8% of the sample. CD8 naive samples were CD45RO-negative cells positively selected for CCR7, giving a CD45RA+CCR7+ population that excluded TemRA cells. Sequencing was done on a sample of naive CD8+ T cells from PBMCs. In light of the paper, this sample's cell subset or site label describes: CD45RA+CCR7+. These receptors were obtained from a man aged 18 to 35 in good health. Some clones in this sample may be carry-over from other donors' samples.

CDR3 in DNA: TGCGCCAGCACCACCGGACAGGGGCCCGGGGAGCTGTTTTTT. Translated, it gives CASTTGQGPGELFF. This chain uses TRBV5-1 with TRBJ2-2, with 9 bases identical to TRBD1. CDR1 and CDR2 from the germline V gene are SGHRS and YFSETQ. The CDR3 totals 14 residues. With 6 bases clipped from V and 6 bases from J, the junction kept 6 bases outside the gene matches.

V is TRBV7-9 and J is TRBJ1-2; TRBD1 agrees at 7 bases. The CDR3 spans 15 residues. Germline values: CDR1 SEHNR, CDR2 FQNEAQ (reference sequence). Unmatched junction bases numbered 8, after V lost 6 bases and J lost 1 base. The CDR3 reads CASRPRTGDNYGYTF. The CDR3 bases are TGTGCCAGCAGACCACGGACAGGAGATAACTATGGCTACACCTTC.

The chain is built from TRBV6-4 and TRBJ2-1; 15 bases are a match to TRBD2. CDR1 is MRHNA and CDR2 is SNTAGT in the germline V gene. There are 18 residues in the CDR3. With 6 bases clipped from V and 2 bases from J, the junction kept 8 bases outside the gene matches. CDR3 nucleotides: TGTGCCAGCAGCGCTGGGACTAGCGGGAGGAAACCCTACAATGAGCAGTTCTTC. Residues: CASSAGTSGRKPYNEQFF.

The gene calls are TRBV7-2 and TRBJ2-4; tentative D call: TRBD2 (7 bases). In germline, CDR1 is SGHTA, CDR2 FQGNSA. Trimming removed 1 base at V and 8 bases at J, with 12 bases between. The CDR3 consists of 14 residues. This CDR3 is CASSLVGGQDIQYF. Here the CDR3 DNA reads TGTGCCAGCAGCTTAGTGGGGGGGCAGGACATTCAGTACTTC.

V gene TRBV5-1 combines with J gene TRBJ2-7, with 9 bases aligning to TRBD2. Germline lookup yields CDR1 SGHRS and CDR2 YFSETQ. The CDR3 covers 15 residues. Germline trimming cut 0 bases from V and 6 bases from J; bases unmatched to any gene: 7. The CDR3 nucleotides are TGCGCCAGCAGCTTGGAGGCTAGCGGGATTACCGAGCAGTACTTC. The encoded protein is CASSLEASGITEQYF.